These T cell receptor beta chains were read from a single sample in a study of blood T cell repertoires in COVID-19. Generated by immunoSEQ multiplex PCR, the TCRdb table keeps only in-frame clones and is missing some. The repertoire has approximately 330,000 clones, approximately 83% of them found once; the top ten carry about 4.2%. Sequenced: PBMCs or T cells enriched from blood (not recorded which). All receptors come from a woman aged 40 to 55 with acute COVID-19. CDR3s include the opening cysteine and the closing phenylalanine or tryptophan. Fields, in order: D gene, CDR3 length, V gene, clone size, J gene, CDR3 protein, CDR3 DNA. A D gene is named only where the DNA matches it firmly. Some rows mark clone size as missing; the rest say once, few, many or name a class of expanded clone.

d_call: NA; cdr3_length: 15; v_call: TRBV4-2; clone_size: NA; j_call: TRBJ2-3; cdr3_aa: CASSQVRSSTDTQYF; cdr3_nt: TGTGCCAGCAGCCAAGTACGGAGCAGCACAGATACGCAGTATTTT
d_call: NA; cdr3_length: 14; v_call: TRBV4-2; clone_size: NA; j_call: TRBJ1-2; cdr3_aa: CASSQADSNYGYTF; cdr3_nt: TGTGCCAGCAGCCAAGCCGACAGCAACTATGGCTACACCTTC
d_call: TRBD1; cdr3_length: 14; v_call: TRBV5-1; clone_size: NA; j_call: TRBJ1-1; cdr3_aa: CASSLDRGNTEAFF; cdr3_nt: TGCGCCAGCAGCTTGGACAGGGGTAACACTGAAGCTTTCTTT
d_call: NA; cdr3_length: 15; v_call: TRBV7-2; clone_size: NA; j_call: TRBJ2-5; cdr3_aa: CASSPETFPRETQYF; cdr3_nt: TGTGCCAGCAGCCCCGAGACCTTCCCGAGGGAGACCCAGTACTTC
d_call: NA; cdr3_length: 13; v_call: TRBV15; clone_size: NA; j_call: TRBJ1-1; cdr3_aa: CATSPPSGREAFF; cdr3_nt: TGTGCCACCAGCCCCCCTTCTGGCAGAGAAGCTTTCTTT
d_call: NA; cdr3_length: 15; v_call: TRBV5-8; clone_size: NA; j_call: TRBJ1-5; cdr3_aa: CASSLGRVQNQPQHF; cdr3_nt: TGTGCCAGCAGCTTGGGGAGGGTCCAGAATCAGCCCCAGCATTTT
d_call: TRBD1; cdr3_length: 11; v_call: TRBV20-1; clone_size: NA; j_call: TRBJ1-5; cdr3_aa: CSAVRGRSQHF; cdr3_nt: TGCAGTGCTGTCAGGGGGAGGTCCCAGCATTTT
d_call: TRBD1; cdr3_length: 17; v_call: TRBV19; clone_size: once; j_call: TRBJ1-1; cdr3_aa: CASSIDHFGTGLAEAFF; cdr3_nt: TGTGCCAGTAGTATAGATCATTTTGGGACAGGGCTTGCTGAAGCTTTCTTT
d_call: TRBD1; cdr3_length: 16; v_call: TRBV18; clone_size: NA; j_call: TRBJ2-2; cdr3_aa: CASSQSANRGTGELFF; cdr3_nt: TGTGCCAGCTCACAATCTGCTAACAGGGGCACCGGGGAGCTGTTTTTT
d_call: TRBD1; cdr3_length: 15; v_call: TRBV5-5; clone_size: NA; j_call: TRBJ2-5; cdr3_aa: CASTLPGQGMETQYF; cdr3_nt: TGTGCCAGCACCCTACCCGGACAGGGCATGGAGACCCAGTACTTC
d_call: NA; cdr3_length: 12; v_call: TRBV3-1/TRBV3-2; clone_size: NA; j_call: TRBJ2-7; cdr3_aa: CASSHRDYEQYF; cdr3_nt: TGTGCCAGCAGCCATAGAGACTACGAGCAGTACTTC
d_call: NA; cdr3_length: 16; v_call: TRBV2; clone_size: once; j_call: TRBJ2-5; cdr3_aa: CASSDPPTSQGETQYF; cdr3_nt: TGTGCCAGCAGTGACCCGCCGACTAGCCAGGGGGAGACCCAGTACTTC
d_call: NA; cdr3_length: 13; v_call: TRBV5-4; clone_size: NA; j_call: TRBJ1-2; cdr3_aa: CASSRGQNYGYTF; cdr3_nt: TGTGCCAGCAGCCGGGGACAAAACTATGGCTACACCTTC
d_call: TRBD2; cdr3_length: 16; v_call: TRBV19; clone_size: NA; j_call: TRBJ2-1; cdr3_aa: CASSMGLAGGANEQFF; cdr3_nt: TGTGCCAGTAGTATGGGACTAGCGGGGGGAGCCAATGAGCAGTTCTTC
d_call: TRBD1; cdr3_length: 15; v_call: TRBV4-2; clone_size: NA; j_call: TRBJ2-5; cdr3_aa: CASSKSQGDIETQYF; cdr3_nt: TGTGCCAGCAGCAAATCACAGGGGGATATTGAGACCCAGTACTTC
d_call: TRBD2; cdr3_length: 17; v_call: TRBV15; clone_size: NA; j_call: TRBJ2-7; cdr3_aa: CATSSRVGLAGAYEQYF; cdr3_nt: TGTGCCACCAGCAGTCGAGTTGGACTAGCGGGAGCCTACGAGCAGTACTTC
d_call: NA; cdr3_length: 12; v_call: TRBV19; clone_size: NA; j_call: TRBJ2-3; cdr3_aa: CASTQGTDTQYF; cdr3_nt: TGTGCCAGCACCCAGGGCACAGATACGCAGTATTTT
d_call: TRBD2; cdr3_length: 15; v_call: TRBV18; clone_size: NA; j_call: TRBJ2-3; cdr3_aa: CASSPLAGATDTQYF; cdr3_nt: TGTGCCAGCTCACCACTAGCGGGGGCCACAGATACGCAGTATTTT
d_call: NA; cdr3_length: 13; v_call: TRBV5-1; clone_size: NA; j_call: TRBJ1-2; cdr3_aa: CASSPGGNYGYTF; cdr3_nt: TGCGCCAGCAGCCCCGGAGGGAACTATGGCTACACCTTC
d_call: NA; cdr3_length: 14; v_call: TRBV11-3; clone_size: NA; j_call: TRBJ1-1; cdr3_aa: CASSLQGIDTEAFF; cdr3_nt: TGTGCCAGCAGCTTACAGGGAATTGACACTGAAGCTTTCTTT
d_call: NA; cdr3_length: 18; v_call: TRBV21-1; clone_size: NA; j_call: TRBJ2-3; cdr3_aa: CASNPGQRSTVRTDTQYF; cdr3_nt: TGTGCCAGCAATCCGGGACAGAGGAGCACTGTTCGCACAGATACGCAGTATTTT
d_call: TRBD1; cdr3_length: 15; v_call: TRBV18; clone_size: NA; j_call: TRBJ1-2; cdr3_aa: CASSPWDRANYGYTF; cdr3_nt: TGTGCCAGCTCACCGTGGGACAGAGCTAACTATGGCTACACCTTC